Sequencing of this T cell receptor beta chain was carried out in a study of vaccination and CD4 T cells after COVID-19. Background on the study: Every participant had a vaccine, which was either BNT162b2 or mRNA-1273, given in two doses. Each control was exposed to a CEFX pool, an HIV-1 Nef pool, or no peptide at all.

The germline CDR1 and CDR2 sequences are MNHEY and SVGEGT. This CDR3 region has 13 residues. V lost 4 bases to trimming and J lost 11 bases, with 17 bases between them. An Oncomine TCR Beta short-read assay was used to sequence the DNA from cultured CD4+ T cells. TCRdb independently ran MiXCR on the PCR reads; one entry per CDR3 protein. The table records about 25,000 distinct CDR3 sequences, around 30% of them present only once. This sample's time point: late sampling 161 to 241 days after vaccination in three convalescent patients. Sample treatment: roughly 11-day PBMC culture with coronavirus spike peptide pools or control peptides (ViraFEST assay). Peptide-pool expansion of antigen-specific T cells preceded TCR sequencing in ViraFEST. Comments on this clonotype: The antigen is unknown.

This receptor was taken from a human donor who had recovered from COVID-19. This chain connects TRBV6-2 or TRBV6-3 to TRBJ1-1; D may be TRBD1 (5 bases). The sequencing here drew on CD4+ T cells from blood, cultured in vitro, taken about 7 months after SARS-CoV-2 vaccination. This chain's CDR3 is CASSSLLAGIAFF. The CDR3 DNA sequence: TGTGCCAGCAGTTCCCTCCTCGCAGGGATTGCTTTCTTT.